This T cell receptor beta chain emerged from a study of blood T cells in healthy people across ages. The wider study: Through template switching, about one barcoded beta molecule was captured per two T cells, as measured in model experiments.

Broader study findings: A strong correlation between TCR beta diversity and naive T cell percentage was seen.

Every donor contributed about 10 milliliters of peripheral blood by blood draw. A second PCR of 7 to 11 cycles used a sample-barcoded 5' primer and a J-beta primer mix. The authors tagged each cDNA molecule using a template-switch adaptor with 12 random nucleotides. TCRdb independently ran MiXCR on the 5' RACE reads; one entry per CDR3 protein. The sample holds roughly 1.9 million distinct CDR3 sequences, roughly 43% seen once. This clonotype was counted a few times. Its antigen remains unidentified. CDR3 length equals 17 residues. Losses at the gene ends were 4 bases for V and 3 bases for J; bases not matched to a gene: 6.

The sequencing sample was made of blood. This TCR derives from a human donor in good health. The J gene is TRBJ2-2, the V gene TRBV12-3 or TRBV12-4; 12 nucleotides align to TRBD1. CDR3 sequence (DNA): TGTGCCAGCAGTTCGGGACAGGGGGCGGGGGACACCGGGGAGCTGTTTTTT. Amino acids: CASSSGQGAGDTGELFF.